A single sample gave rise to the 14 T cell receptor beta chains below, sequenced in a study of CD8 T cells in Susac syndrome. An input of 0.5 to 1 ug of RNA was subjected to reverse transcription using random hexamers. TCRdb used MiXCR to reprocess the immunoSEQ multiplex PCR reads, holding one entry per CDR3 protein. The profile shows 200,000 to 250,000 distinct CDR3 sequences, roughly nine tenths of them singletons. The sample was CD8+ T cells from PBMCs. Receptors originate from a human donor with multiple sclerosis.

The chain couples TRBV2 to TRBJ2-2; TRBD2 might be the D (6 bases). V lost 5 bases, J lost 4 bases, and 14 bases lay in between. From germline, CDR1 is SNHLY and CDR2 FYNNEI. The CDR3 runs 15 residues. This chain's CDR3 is CASSTSSTTTGELFF. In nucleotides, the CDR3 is TGTGCCAGCAGTACTAGCTCCACTACCACCGGGGAGCTGTTTTTT.

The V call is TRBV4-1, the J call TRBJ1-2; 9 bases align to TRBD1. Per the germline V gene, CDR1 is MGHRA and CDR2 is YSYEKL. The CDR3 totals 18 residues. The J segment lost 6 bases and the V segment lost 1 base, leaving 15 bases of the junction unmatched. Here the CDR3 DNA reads TGCGCCAGCAGCCAAGTCCCGGACGCCGGGGGACAGGGTAATGGCTACACCTTC. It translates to CASSQVPDAGGQGNGYTF.

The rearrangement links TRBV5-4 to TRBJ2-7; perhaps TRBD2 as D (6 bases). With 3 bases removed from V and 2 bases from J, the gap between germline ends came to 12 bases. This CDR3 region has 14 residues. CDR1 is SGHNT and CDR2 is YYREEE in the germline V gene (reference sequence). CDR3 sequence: CASSWFGGAYEQYF. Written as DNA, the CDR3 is TGTGCCAGCAGCTGGTTCGGGGGAGCCTACGAGCAGTACTTC.

This CDR3 is CASSQEIQGADEKLFF. CDR3 nucleotides: TGTGCCAGCAGCCAAGAGATTCAGGGGGCCGATGAAAAACTGTTTTTT. The chain links TRBV3-1 to TRBJ1-4; TRBD1 aligns across 8 bases. The length of the CDR3 is 16 residues. V lost 0 bases and J lost 6; bases outside the gene matches: 6. Germline-derived CDR1 and CDR2 are LGHDT and YNNKEL (reference sequence).

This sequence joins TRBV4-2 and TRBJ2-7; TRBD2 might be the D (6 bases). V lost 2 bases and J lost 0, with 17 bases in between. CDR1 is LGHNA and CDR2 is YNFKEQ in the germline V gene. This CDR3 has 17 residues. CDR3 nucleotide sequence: TGTGCCAGCAGCCAACCTTTATTGGGAGGAAGCTCCTACGAGCAGTACTTC. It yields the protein CASSQPLLGGSSYEQYF.

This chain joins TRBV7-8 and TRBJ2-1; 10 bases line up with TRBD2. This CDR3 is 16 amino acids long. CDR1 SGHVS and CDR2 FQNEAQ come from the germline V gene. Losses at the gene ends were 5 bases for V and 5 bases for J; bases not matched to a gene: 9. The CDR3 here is CASSRDLAGAHNEQFF. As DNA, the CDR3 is TGTGCCAGCAGCCGAGACCTAGCGGGAGCCCACAATGAGCAGTTCTTC.

The CDR3: CASSFFGQGPDTQYF. CDR3 sequence (DNA): TGCGCCAGCAGCTTTTTCGGACAGGGGCCAGATACGCAGTATTTT. J is TRBJ2-3 and V is TRBV5-1; TRBD1 matches 9 bases. The length of the CDR3 is 15 residues. Germline V CDR1 and CDR2: SGHRS, YFSETQ. V lost 2 bases to trimming and J lost 4 bases; unmatched junction nucleotides: 5.

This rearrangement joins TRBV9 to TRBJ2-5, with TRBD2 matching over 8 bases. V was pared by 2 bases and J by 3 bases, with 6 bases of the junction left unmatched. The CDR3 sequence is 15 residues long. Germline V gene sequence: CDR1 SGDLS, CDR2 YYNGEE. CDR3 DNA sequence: TGTGCCAGCAGCGTCGTACCGGGAGGGAAAGAGACCCAGTACTTC. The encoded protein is CASSVVPGGKETQYF.

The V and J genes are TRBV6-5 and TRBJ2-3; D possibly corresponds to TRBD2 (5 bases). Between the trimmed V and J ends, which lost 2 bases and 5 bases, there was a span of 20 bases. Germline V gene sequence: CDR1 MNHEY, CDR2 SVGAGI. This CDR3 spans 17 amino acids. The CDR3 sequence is CASSYVTDSLAGDTQYF. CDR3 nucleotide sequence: TGTGCCAGCAGTTACGTAACGGACTCCCTGGCTGGAGATACGCAGTATTTT.

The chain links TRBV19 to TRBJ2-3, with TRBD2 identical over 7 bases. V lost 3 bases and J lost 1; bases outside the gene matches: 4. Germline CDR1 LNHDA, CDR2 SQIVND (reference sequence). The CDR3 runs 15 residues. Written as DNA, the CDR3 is TGTGCCAGTAGTATGGGGGGGAGTGGCACAGATACGCAGTATTTT. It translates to CASSMGGSGTDTQYF.

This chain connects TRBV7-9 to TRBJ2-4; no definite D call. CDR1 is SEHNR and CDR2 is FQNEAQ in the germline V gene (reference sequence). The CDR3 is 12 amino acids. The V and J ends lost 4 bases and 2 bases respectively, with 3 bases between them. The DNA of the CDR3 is TGTGCCAGCAGCTCGACCAAAAACATTCAGTACTTC. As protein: CASSSTKNIQYF.

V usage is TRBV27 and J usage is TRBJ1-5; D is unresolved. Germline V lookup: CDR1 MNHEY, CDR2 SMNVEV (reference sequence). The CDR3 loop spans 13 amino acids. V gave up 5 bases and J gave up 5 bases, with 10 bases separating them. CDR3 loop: CASSQFGDQPQHF. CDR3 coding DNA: TGTGCCAGCAGTCAATTCGGTGATCAGCCCCAGCATTTT.

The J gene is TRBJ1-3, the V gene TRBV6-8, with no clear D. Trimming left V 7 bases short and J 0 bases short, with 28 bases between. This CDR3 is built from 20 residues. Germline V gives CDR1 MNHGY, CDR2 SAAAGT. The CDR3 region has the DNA TGTGCCAGCACGGGAGGTGATTCCCGTGACGTACTACCCTCTGGAAACACCATATATTTT. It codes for CASTGGDSRDVLPSGNTIYF.

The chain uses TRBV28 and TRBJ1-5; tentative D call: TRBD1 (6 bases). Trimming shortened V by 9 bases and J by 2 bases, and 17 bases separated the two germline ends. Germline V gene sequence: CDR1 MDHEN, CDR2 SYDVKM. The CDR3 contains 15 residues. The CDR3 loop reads CASETGARGNQPQHF. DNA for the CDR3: TGTGCCAGTGAGACGGGGGCAAGGGGCAATCAGCCCCAGCATTTT.